This T cell receptor beta chain was captured by sequencing in a study of graft-versus-host responses after intestinal transplantation. This clone was seen a few times. Its antigen is not identified. The CDR3 covers 19 residues. Per the germline V gene, CDR1 is SGHRS and CDR2 is YFSETQ. Trimming at V came to 0 bases and at J to 2 bases, leaving 6 bases not matched to a gene. The assay was immunoSEQ multiplex PCR, and TCRdb's table has in-frame clones only and misses some. The repertoire includes about 26,000 clones, roughly 80% of them detected once, and roughly 0.65% sits in the top ten. The genes are TRBV5-1 and TRBJ2-3; 16 nucleotides agree with TRBD2. This TCR was recovered from a human donor who received an intestinal transplant. The sequencing used unstimulated CD4+ T cells sorted from spleen or lymph node cells, collected before intestinal transplant. The CDR3 is CASSLDPGLAGGPTDTQYF. The CDR3 DNA sequence: TGCGCCAGCAGCTTGGATCCGGGACTAGCGGGAGGGCCCACAGATACGCAGTATTTT.